Shown below are 14 T cell receptor beta chains from a single sample sequenced in a study of blood T cell repertoires in COVID-19. Profiled with immunoSEQ multiplex PCR; TCRdb holds only in-frame clones, not every one. The sample shows about 270,000 clones, roughly 86% of them seen only once. The sequenced sample consisted of peripheral blood. The source is a man aged 35 to 55 who had recovered from COVID-19.

In the case of this clone: This specimen includes other DNA sequences encoding the same CDR3. This CDR3 reads CASSLAAGAYNEQFF. The DNA of the CDR3 is TGTGCCAGCAGCCTCGCAGCGGGGGCATACAATGAGCAGTTCTTC. This chain links TRBV7-2 with TRBJ2-1; 8 bases are a match to TRBD2. CDR1 is SGHTA, CDR2 FQGNSA, per germline. The V and J ends lost 5 bases and 4 bases, in that order; junction bases with no gene match: 7. The CDR3 loop spans 15 amino acids.

This clone was counted once. The chain carries TRBV25-1 and TRBJ2-7, with 7 bases that match TRBD2. The V and J ends lost 6 bases and 4 bases, in that order; junction bases with no gene match: 6. The CDR3 covers 13 residues. Per germline, CDR1 MGHDK and CDR2 SYGVNS. CDR3 DNA: TGTGCCAGCAGGAAGGCGGGAGATTACGAGCAGTACTTC. This sequence encodes CASRKAGDYEQYF.

The rearrangement uses TRBV3-1 (or the pseudogene TRBV3-2) and TRBJ1-1; 9 bases map to TRBD1. V shed 0 bases and J 0 bases; nucleotides not matched to a gene: 2. In germline, CDR1 is LGHDT, CDR2 YNNKEL (reference sequence). The CDR3 is made up of 16 amino acids. CDR3 loop: CASSQEGQGVNTEAFF. DNA for the CDR3: TGTGCCAGCAGCCAAGAGGGACAGGGTGTGAACACTGAAGCTTTCTTT.

The chain links TRBV4-3 to TRBJ2-2; D is perhaps TRBD1 (5 bases). Germline V gene sequence: CDR1 LGHNA, CDR2 YSLEER. CDR3 length equals 15 residues. V dropped 4 bases and J dropped 4 bases, with 13 bases sitting between them. The CDR3 nucleotides read TGCGCCAGCAGCCCGTTGGGGCCCAGCACCGGGGAGCTGTTTTTT. Translating it yields CASSPLGPSTGELFF.

The gene calls are TRBV18 and TRBJ2-7, with 11 bases aligning to TRBD2. The CDR3 is 14 residues long. CDR1 KGHSH and CDR2 LQKENI come from the germline V gene. J gave up 4 bases and V 6 bases, and 5 bases lay outside the gene matches. CDR3: CASSPGTSGYEQYF. The CDR3 DNA reads as TGTGCCAGCTCCCCCGGGACTAGCGGTTACGAGCAGTACTTC.

The chain combines TRBV20-1 with TRBJ1-2; 8 bases map to TRBD1. V was clipped by 3 bases and J by 6 bases; unmatched bases: 12. This CDR3 region has 15 residues. Germline V gene lookup returns CDR1 DFQATT and CDR2 SNEGSKA (reference sequence). The CDR3 nucleotides are TGCAGTGCTAGTGGGGGTACCGGACAGGGCCATGGCTACACCTTC. Amino acids: CSASGGTGQGHGYTF.

The V gene is TRBV19, the J gene TRBJ2-2, with D possibly matching TRBD1 (6 bases). The CDR3 is 15 residues long. CDR1 and CDR2 from the germline V gene are LNHDA and SQIVND (reference sequence). The V end lost 1 base, the J end lost 2 bases, and 8 bases lay between the germline ends. CDR3 sequence (DNA): TGTGCCAGTAGTATAGGGACAGCCAACACCGGGGAGCTGTTTTTT. This translates into CASSIGTANTGELFF.

CDR3 bases: TGTGCCAGCTCTCTTCAAAGGACAGGGGCGAATGAAAAACTGTTTTTT. As protein: CASSLQRTGANEKLFF. This rearrangement joins TRBV18 to TRBJ1-4; 9 bases are a match to TRBD1. Germline V gene data show CDR1 as KGHSH and CDR2 as LQKENI. Trimming removed 6 bases from V and 5 bases from J; junction bases left unmatched: 10. CDR3 length: 16 amino acids.

The V call is TRBV19, the J call TRBJ2-7; D is perhaps TRBD2 (6 bases). The CDR3 totals 16 residues. Per the germline V gene, CDR1 is LNHDA and CDR2 is SQIVND (reference sequence). Deletions cut 1 base from V and 3 bases from J, with 16 bases between. The CDR3 nucleotides read TGTGCCAGTAGTATAGTCGGCGGGACGGTCAACTACGAGCAGTACTTC. Its translation is CASSIVGGTVNYEQYF.

V is TRBV5-1 and J is TRBJ2-3; 14 bases match TRBD2. Germline values: CDR1 SGHRS, CDR2 YFSETQ. The junction had 7 bases not matched to a gene; V was cut back by 4 bases and J by 6 bases. The CDR3 is 16 residues long. CDR3 DNA: TGCGCCAGCAGCACCGGACTAGCGGGGGGAATTGATACGCAGTATTTT. Translated, it gives CASSTGLAGGIDTQYF.

This clone came up many times. The chain links TRBV5-4 to TRBJ1-2; 9 positions agree with TRBD1. CDR3 length: 14 residues. The junction had 9 bases not matched to a gene; V was cut back by 5 bases and J by 7 bases. Germline V gene data show CDR1 as SGHNT and CDR2 as YYREEE (reference sequence). For the CDR3, the DNA is TGTGCCAGCAGACCGGGACAGGGAGAAGGTGGCTACACCTTC. This sequence encodes CASRPGQGEGGYTF.

The rearrangement joins TRBV19 to TRBJ2-1, with D uncertain. Between the trimmed V and J ends, which lost 4 bases and 0 bases, there was a span of 7 bases. Germline CDR1 and CDR2: LNHDA and SQIVND (reference sequence). This CDR3 is 14 amino acids long. CDR3 amino acids: CASSRDRSYNEQFF. CDR3 bases: TGTGCCAGTAGTAGAGATCGCTCCTACAATGAGCAGTTCTTC. The variable domain in full, with the rest retrieved from reference TRBV19 and TRBJ2-1, is DGGITQSPKYLFRKEGQNVTLSCEQNLNHDAMYWYRQDPGQGLRLIYYSQIVNDFQKGDIAEGYSVSREKKESFPLTVTSAQKNPTAFYLCASSRDRSYNEQFFGPGTRLTVL.

V usage is TRBV9 and J usage is TRBJ1-1; no firm D call. The CDR3 totals 14 residues. CDR1 is SGDLS and CDR2 is YYNGEE in the germline V gene. V lost 1 base and J lost 0, with 7 bases in between. The CDR3 sequence: CASSVSLMNTEAFF. CDR3 in DNA: TGTGCCAGCAGCGTATCTTTAATGAACACTGAAGCTTTCTTT.

The rearrangement links TRBV9 to TRBJ2-5; a weak D match, TRBD2 (6 bases). CDR1 SGDLS and CDR2 YYNGEE come from the germline V gene. This CDR3 region has 15 residues. The V end lost 0 bases, the J end lost 2 bases, and 11 bases lay between the germline ends. The CDR3 spells CASSVGGAGQETQYF. The CDR3 DNA follows: TGTGCCAGCAGCGTAGGGGGAGCGGGTCAAGAGACCCAGTACTTC.